One sample yielded the 19 T cell receptor beta chains listed below, sequenced in a study of cytomegalovirus exposure and HLA in healthy donors. Profiling relied on immunoSEQ multiplex PCR, and the TCRdb table lists in-frame clones only, not all of them. The sample has roughly 120,000 clones, over 85% seen once; the top ten hold approximately 3.5%. Specimen: PBMCs. The receptors shown here come from a young man in good health and CMV-seronegative.

The chain carries TRBV5-1 and TRBJ1-6, with 8 bases identical to TRBD1. The CDR3 loop spans 13 amino acids. From germline, CDR1 is SGHRS and CDR2 YFSETQ. With 4 bases clipped from V and 10 bases from J, the junction kept 4 bases outside the gene matches. This CDR3 reads CASSPDRASPLHF. CDR3 coding DNA: TGCGCCAGCAGCCCGGACAGGGCATCACCCCTCCACTTT.

This chain connects TRBV7-9 to TRBJ1-5, with a tentative D call TRBD1 (5 bases). The length of the CDR3 is 13 residues. V lost 7 bases, J lost 7 bases, and 14 bases lay in between. The V gene's germline CDR1 is SEHNR and CDR2 FQNEAQ (reference sequence). The CDR3 protein is CASTPWGEQPQHF. CDR3 nucleotides: TGTGCCAGCACCCCCTGGGGCGAACAGCCCCAGCATTTT.

This chain uses TRBV20-1 with TRBJ2-7, with D uncertain. The V gene's germline CDR1 is DFQATT and CDR2 SNEGSKA (reference sequence). This CDR3 region has 10 residues. V lost 6 bases, J lost 6 bases, and 9 bases lay in between. CDR3 sequence: CSAVNSEQYF. In DNA form, the CDR3 reads TGCAGTGCGGTCAACAGCGAGCAGTACTTC.

The chain recombines TRBV4-2 with TRBJ2-5; 9 bases fit TRBD2. Germline assignment: CDR1 LGHNA and CDR2 YNFKEQ. The CDR3 consists of 14 residues. V lost 4 bases to trimming and J lost 5 bases; unmatched junction nucleotides: 5. CDR3 bases: TGTGCCAGCAGCCGGCGGGGGGGCGGGGAGACCCAGTACTTC. It yields the protein CASSRRGGGETQYF.

This clone was seen just once. This chain connects TRBV18 to TRBJ1-1; D is possibly TRBD1 (6 bases). Between the trimmed V and J ends, which lost 6 bases and 3 bases, there was a span of 11 bases. The length of the CDR3 is 13 residues. Germline values: CDR1 KGHSH, CDR2 LQKENI. As DNA, the CDR3 is TGTGCCAGCTCGCTCCACAGGGACACTGAAGCTTTCTTT. Its protein is CASSLHRDTEAFF. Drawing the rest from reference TRBV18 and TRBJ1-1, the complete variable domain is NAGVMQNPRHLVRRRGQEARLRCSPMKGHSHVYWYRQLPEEGLKFMVYLQKENIIDESGMPKERFSAEFPKEGPSILRIQQVVRGDSAAYFCASSLHRDTEAFFGQGTRLTVV.

The rearrangement joins TRBV7-9 to TRBJ1-2, with a weak D call TRBD1 (5 bases). Trimming pared 4 bases from V and 5 bases from J, leaving 20 bases between. CDR1 and CDR2 from the germline V gene are SEHNR and FQNEAQ (reference sequence). The CDR3 loop spans 16 amino acids. The CDR3 DNA follows: TGTGCCAGCAGCTCTGTCTCCCGGCAGGGAGGGTATGGCTACACCTTC. Protein product: CASSSVSRQGGYGYTF.

The CDR3 region is CASSQVAGLNTEAFF. The CDR3 DNA reads TGCGCCAGCAGCCAAGTGGCAGGGTTGAACACTGAAGCTTTCTTT. The V and J genes are TRBV4-1 and TRBJ1-1; maybe TRBD1 (5 bases). The CDR3 sequence is 15 residues long. Germline V CDR1 and CDR2: MGHRA, YSYEKL. The ends were cut back, 1 base at V and 0 bases at J, with 9 bases in the middle.

The chain recombines TRBV11-2 with TRBJ1-2, with 7 bases identical to TRBD1. V trimming: 5 bases; J trimming: 8 bases; junction bases outside the gene matches: 14. CDR3 length equals 15 residues. The germline CDR1 and CDR2 sequences are SGHAT and FQNNGV. CDR3 nucleotides: TGTGCCAGCAGCCAACGGGGACAGACGGCGGGCGGCTACACCTTC. Its translation: CASSQRGQTAGGYTF.

J is TRBJ1-2 and V is TRBV4-1; a possible D gene is TRBD1 (6 bases). CDR3 length: 18 residues. The V gene lost 3 bases and the J gene lost 2 bases, with 22 bases spanning the gap. CDR1 is MGHRA and CDR2 is YSYEKL in the germline V gene. CDR3 residues: CASSHPGGRFRANYGYTF. CDR3 bases: TGCGCCAGCAGCCATCCCGGGGGGCGATTTCGCGCGAACTATGGCTACACCTTC.

The chain joins TRBV18 to TRBJ1-6; 11 positions match TRBD1. J was trimmed by 8 bases and V by 2 bases; bases with no gene match: 2. Germline values: CDR1 KGHSH, CDR2 LQKENI. The CDR3 is 15 amino acids. Here the CDR3 DNA reads TGTGCCAGCTCACCAGGGGACAGGGGGGATTCACCCCTCCACTTT. Translation: CASSPGDRGDSPLHF.

This chain connects TRBV6-5 to TRBJ2-2, with D possibly matching TRBD2 (6 bases). Germline CDR1 is MNHEY and CDR2 is SVGAGI. This CDR3 has 14 amino acids. V lost 6 bases, J lost 3 bases, and 11 bases lay in between. The CDR3 sequence is CASREGTHTGELFF. As DNA, the CDR3 is TGTGCCAGCAGGGAGGGAACCCACACCGGGGAGCTGTTTTTT.

The J gene is TRBJ2-3, the V gene TRBV5-5; 7 bases map to TRBD1. CDR1 is SGHKS, CDR2 YYEKEE, per germline (reference sequence). There are 15 residues in the CDR3. The V gene end was trimmed by 4 bases and the J gene end by 0 bases; junction bases not matched to a gene: 5. CDR3 amino acids: CASSRGQVSTDTQYF. Here the CDR3 DNA reads TGTGCCAGCAGCCGAGGACAGGTCAGCACAGATACGCAGTATTTT.

The chain links TRBV5-1 to TRBJ2-7, with 10 bases that match TRBD1. Per germline, CDR1 SGHRS and CDR2 YFSETQ. V shed 4 bases and J 3 bases; nucleotides not matched to a gene: 4. This CDR3 has 14 residues. CDR3 in DNA: TGCGCCAGCAGCCCGGGACAGGGGATCTACGAGCAGTACTTC. The encoded protein is CASSPGQGIYEQYF.

CDR3: CASSLAPNQPQHF. CDR3 DNA sequence: TGTGCCAGCAGCTTGGCTCCCAATCAGCCCCAGCATTTT. This chain uses TRBV7-3 with TRBJ1-5; no reliable D call. V gave up 3 bases and J gave up 3 bases, with 6 bases separating them. CDR3 length: 13 amino acids. Germline loops: CDR1 SGHTA, CDR2 FQGTGA.

Only one count was recorded for this clone. This chain connects TRBV5-4 to TRBJ1-2; D may be TRBD1 (5 bases). Trimming took 3 bases from V and 8 from J, leaving 20 bases between them. CDR3 length equals 15 residues. Germline V gene sequence: CDR1 SGHNT, CDR2 YYREEE (reference sequence). The CDR3 DNA is TGTGCCAGCAGCTGGGCCGCGGCGGGGCGGGACGGCTACACCTTC. This codes for CASSWAAAGRDGYTF.

The J gene is TRBJ1-2, the V gene TRBV5-6; 8 bases are shared with TRBD1. There are 13 residues in the CDR3. The germline gives CDR1 SGHDT, CDR2 YYEEEE. Germline trimming cut 2 bases from V and 4 bases from J; bases unmatched to any gene: 1. CDR3 protein: CASSFDRGYGYTF. Here the CDR3 DNA reads TGTGCCAGCAGCTTTGACAGGGGCTATGGCTACACCTTC. Filled out from reference TRBV5-6 and TRBJ1-2, the complete variable domain reads DAGVTQSPTHLIKTRGQQVTLRCSPKSGHDTVSWYQQALGQGPQFIFQYYEEEERQRGNFPDRFSGHQFPNYSSELNVNALLLGDSALYLCASSFDRGYGYTFGSGTRLTVV.

The chain joins TRBV7-2 to TRBJ1-5, with D tentatively TRBD1 (5 bases). The CDR3 runs 15 residues. The germline gives CDR1 SGHTA, CDR2 FQGNSA. V was pared by 1 base and J by 1 base, with 8 bases between. For the CDR3, the DNA is TGTGCCAGCAGCTTAGGACGGGGGAGCAATCAGCCCCAGCATTTT. This codes for CASSLGRGSNQPQHF. Full variable domain (remainder filled in from reference TRBV7-2 and TRBJ1-5): GAGVSQSPSNKVTEKGKDVELRCDPISGHTALYWYRQSLGQGLEFLIYFQGNSAPDKSGLPSDRFSAERTGGSVSTLTIQRTQQEDSAVYLCASSLGRGSNQPQHFGDGTRLSIL.

This clone was seen only once. The rearrangement joins TRBV18 to TRBJ1-2; D is unclear. CDR3 length equals 15 residues. Germline V gives CDR1 KGHSH, CDR2 LQKENI. The V gene lost 1 base and the J gene lost 4 bases, with 13 bases spanning the gap. The CDR3 bases are TGTGCCAGCTCACCACAGGGAGCCCAAGGCTATGGCTACACCTTC. Its protein is CASSPQGAQGYGYTF.

V gene TRBV2 combines with J gene TRBJ2-7, with TRBD1 matching over 7 bases. Germline trimming cut 8 bases from V and 4 bases from J; bases unmatched to any gene: 8. The CDR3 covers 13 residues. Germline-derived CDR1 and CDR2 are SNHLY and FYNNEI. Written as DNA, the CDR3 is TGTGCCAGCCAGCCGGGACAGACTTACGAGCAGTACTTC. Residues: CASQPGQTYEQYF.